Listed below are T cell receptor beta chains from one sample, sequenced in a study of CD4 and CD8 cells across lung adenocarcinoma regions. TCRdb re-called the PCR reads through MiXCR, storing one row per CDR3 protein. The table has roughly 13,000 distinct CDR3 sequences, approximately 43% seen once. What was sequenced was CD4+ T cells from the center of a lung tumor. The source of these receptors is a male donor with lung adenocarcinoma. The CD4 and CD8 labels of this study may be unreliable. Each CDR3 is given with its conserved first and last residue. The D gene is left open where the match is weak. Part of the rows lack a size; the others show once, few, many or a class for expanded clones.

D gene: NA; V gene: TRBV6-1; J gene: TRBJ2-5; clone size: NA; CDR3 protein: CASRGLGGRDQETQYF; CDR3 DNA: TGTGCCAGCAGGGGGTTGGGGGGCCGAGACCAAGAGACCCAGTATTTC
D gene: NA; V gene: TRBV12-3/TRBV12-4; J gene: TRBJ2-6; clone size: medium-sized; CDR3 protein: CASRDSSGANVLTF; CDR3 DNA: TGTGCCAGCAGGGACAGCTCTGGGGCCAACGTCCTGACTTTC
D gene: NA; V gene: TRBV6-4; J gene: TRBJ2-7; clone size: few; CDR3 protein: CAGSDGGGSAETQYF; CDR3 DNA: TGTGCCGGCAGTGACGGGGGCGGGAGTGCAGAGACGCAGTACTTC
D gene: TRBD2; V gene: TRBV6-1; J gene: TRBJ2-4; clone size: NA; CDR3 protein: CASSDGASGQDTQYF; CDR3 DNA: TGTGCCAGCAGTGACGGGGCTAGCGGCCAAGACACCCAGTACTTC
D gene: NA; V gene: TRBV12-3/TRBV12-4; J gene: TRBJ2-1; clone size: NA; CDR3 protein: CASRWGPPYNEQFF; CDR3 DNA: TGTGCCAGCAGATGGGGACCTCCCTACAATGAGCAGTTCTTC
D gene: TRBD2; V gene: TRBV20-1; J gene: TRBJ2-1; clone size: NA; CDR3 protein: CSARDYGTSGSKSSYNEQFF; CDR3 DNA: TGCAGTGCTAGAGATTATGGGACTAGCGGGAGCAAGAGCTCCTACAATGAGCAGTTCTTC
D gene: NA; V gene: TRBV7-2; J gene: TRBJ2-1; clone size: large; CDR3 protein: CASSRGLSPYNEQFF; CDR3 DNA: TGTGCCAGCAGCCGCGGTCTAAGTCCCTACAATGAGCAGTTCTTC
D gene: TRBD1; V gene: TRBV5-3; J gene: TRBJ2-6; clone size: NA; CDR3 protein: CARSAPGTGGDGSNVLYF; CDR3 DNA: TGTGCCAGAAGCGCGCCCGGGACAGGGGGTGATGGCTCCAACGTCCTGTACTTC
D gene: TRBD1; V gene: TRBV6-4; J gene: TRBJ1-1; clone size: NA; CDR3 protein: CASSDSTGGDTEAFF; CDR3 DNA: TGTGCCAGCAGTGACTCGACAGGGGGGGACACTGAAGCTTTCTTT
D gene: TRBD1; V gene: TRBV6-1; J gene: TRBJ1-6; clone size: many; CDR3 protein: CASNRGQGLYNSPLHF; CDR3 DNA: TGTGCCAGCAACCGGGGACAGGGACTTTATAATTCACCCCTCCACTTT
D gene: NA; V gene: TRBV27; J gene: TRBJ2-6; clone size: NA; CDR3 protein: CASTRGGIPGAYEQTF; CDR3 DNA: TGTGCCAGCACAAGGGGTGGGATCCCTGGGGCCTACGAGCAGACTTTC
D gene: NA; V gene: TRBV6-1; J gene: TRBJ2-1; clone size: NA; CDR3 protein: CASSPRKDTQYF; CDR3 DNA: TGTGCCAGCAGTCCTCGCAAGGATACGCAGTATTTC
D gene: TRBD1; V gene: TRBV9; J gene: TRBJ2-5; clone size: few; CDR3 protein: CASSARDRETQYF; CDR3 DNA: TGTGCCAGCAGCGCCAGGGACAGGGAGACCCAGTACTTC
D gene: NA; V gene: TRBV6-5; J gene: TRBJ2-5; clone size: many; CDR3 protein: CASSLQVAEETQYF; CDR3 DNA: TGTGCCAGCAGTCTACAGGTGGCGGAAGAGACCCAGTACTTC
D gene: TRBD1; V gene: TRBV6-6; J gene: TRBJ2-5; clone size: medium-sized; CDR3 protein: CASSYSKGQGQETQYF; CDR3 DNA: TGTGCCAGCAGTTACTCGAAAGGACAGGGGCAAGAGACCCAGTACTTC
D gene: TRBD2; V gene: TRBV6-5; J gene: TRBJ2-3; clone size: NA; CDR3 protein: CASSYRGLAARDTQYF; CDR3 DNA: TGTGCCAGCAGTTACAGGGGACTAGCGGCCAGAGATACGCAGTATTTT
D gene: NA; V gene: TRBV6-1; J gene: TRBJ2-3; clone size: NA; CDR3 protein: CASRLQAVSTGTQFF; CDR3 DNA: TGTGCCAGCAGACTCCAGGCTGTAAGCACCGGGACGCAGTTTTTT
D gene: NA; V gene: TRBV10-2; J gene: TRBJ2-7; clone size: NA; CDR3 protein: CASSDPPTYEQYF; CDR3 DNA: TGCGCCAGCAGTGACCCTCCGACCTACGAGCAGTACTTC
D gene: TRBD2; V gene: TRBV10-1; J gene: TRBJ2-3; clone size: NA; CDR3 protein: CASSPAGSSGDTQYF; CDR3 DNA: TGCGCCAGCTCCCCAGCGGGATCCTCGGGAGATACGCAGTATTTT
D gene: NA; V gene: TRBV6-4; J gene: TRBJ1-2; clone size: many; CDR3 protein: CASSDQAGYGGYTF; CDR3 DNA: TGTGCCAGCAGTGATCAGGCAGGGTACGGTGGCTACACCTTC
D gene: NA; V gene: TRBV7-2; J gene: TRBJ2-3; clone size: many; CDR3 protein: CASSLGASTDTQYF; CDR3 DNA: TGTGCCAGCAGCTTAGGGGCTAGCACAGATACGCAGTATTTT
D gene: TRBD1; V gene: TRBV10-3; J gene: TRBJ2-7; clone size: many; CDR3 protein: CAISETGQLLYEQYF; CDR3 DNA: TGTGCCATCAGTGAGACGGGACAGCTTCTCTACGAGCAGTACTTC
D gene: NA; V gene: TRBV27; J gene: TRBJ2-1; clone size: many; CDR3 protein: CATRGQSNEQFF; CDR3 DNA: TGTGCCACGCGTGGGCAGTCGAATGAGCAGTTCTTC
D gene: TRBD1; V gene: TRBV6-1; J gene: TRBJ2-3; clone size: NA; CDR3 protein: CASSDRTGVTDTQYF; CDR3 DNA: TGTGCCAGCAGTGATAGGACAGGGGTCACAGATACGCAGTATTTT
D gene: NA; V gene: TRBV11-3; J gene: TRBJ2-5; clone size: few; CDR3 protein: CASSFGETQYF; CDR3 DNA: TGTGCCAGCAGCTTCGGGGAGACCCAGTACTTC
D gene: TRBD2; V gene: TRBV27; J gene: TRBJ2-3; clone size: many; CDR3 protein: CASREFSGFTDTQYF; CDR3 DNA: TGTGCCAGTAGGGAGTTTAGCGGGTTCACAGATACGCAGTATTTT
D gene: NA; V gene: TRBV6-1; J gene: TRBJ2-2; clone size: NA; CDR3 protein: CASRLQAGITGALFF; CDR3 DNA: TGTGCCAGCAGACTCCAGGCCGGAATTACAGGTGCGCTGTTTTTT
D gene: NA; V gene: TRBV6-1; J gene: TRBJ2-5; clone size: medium-sized; CDR3 protein: CASSMGEEGVEQYF; CDR3 DNA: TGTGCCAGCAGTATGGGGGAGGAGGGAGTAGAGCAGTACTTC
D gene: TRBD1; V gene: TRBV6-5; J gene: TRBJ1-5; clone size: many; CDR3 protein: CASSYTTGVDQPQHF; CDR3 DNA: TGTGCCAGCAGTTACACGACAGGGGTCGATCAGCCCCAGCATTTT
D gene: NA; V gene: TRBV6-5; J gene: TRBJ2-7; clone size: NA; CDR3 protein: CASSSTGPYEQYF; CDR3 DNA: TGTGCCAGCAGTTCGACAGGACCCTACGAGCAGTACTTC
D gene: NA; V gene: TRBV6-1; J gene: TRBJ2-3; clone size: NA; CDR3 protein: CASRSGETGEQYF; CDR3 DNA: TGTGCCAGCCGCAGTGGCGAGACCGGGGAGCAGTATTTT
D gene: NA; V gene: TRBV27; J gene: TRBJ2-2; clone size: few; CDR3 protein: CASSLTAVNTGELFF; CDR3 DNA: TGTGCCAGCAGTTTAACGGCGGTGAACACCGGGGAGCTGTTTTTT
D gene: TRBD2; V gene: TRBV6-1; J gene: TRBJ2-4; clone size: NA; CDR3 protein: CAGGDGASGKEIQYF; CDR3 DNA: TGTGCCGGGGGGGACGGGGCTAGCGGGAAAGAGATTCAGTACTTC
D gene: NA; V gene: TRBV6-2/TRBV6-3; J gene: TRBJ2-2; clone size: once; CDR3 protein: CASGPQHTGELFF; CDR3 DNA: TGTGCCAGCGGGCCTCAACACACCGGGGAGCTGTTTTTT
D gene: NA; V gene: TRBV7-6; J gene: TRBJ2-3; clone size: many; CDR3 protein: CASSLASPGDTQYF; CDR3 DNA: TGTGCCAGCAGCTTAGCATCCCCCGGGGATACGCAGTATTTT
D gene: NA; V gene: TRBV6-4; J gene: TRBJ2-1; clone size: NA; CDR3 protein: CASSPGGSLYNEQFF; CDR3 DNA: TGTGCCAGCAGCCCTGGTGGCTCTCTCTACAATGAGCAGTTCTTC
D gene: TRBD2; V gene: TRBV10-3; J gene: TRBJ2-5; clone size: many; CDR3 protein: CAISDGLAQGTRVGTQYF; CDR3 DNA: TGTGCCATCAGTGATGGACTAGCGCAGGGGACCCGGGTCGGGACCCAGTACTTC
D gene: TRBD1; V gene: TRBV10-3; J gene: TRBJ2-2; clone size: NA; CDR3 protein: CAAGAQGSTGELFF; CDR3 DNA: TGTGCCGCCGGGGCACAGGGGTCGACCGGGGAGCTGTTTTTT
D gene: NA; V gene: TRBV6-1; J gene: TRBJ2-1; clone size: NA; CDR3 protein: CASSGLGERGFEQFF; CDR3 DNA: TGTGCCAGCAGTGGGTTAGGAGAACGAGGTTTCGAGCAGTTCTTC
D gene: NA; V gene: TRBV6-1; J gene: TRBJ1-4; clone size: NA; CDR3 protein: CASSAQNNEKLFF; CDR3 DNA: TGTGCCAGCAGTGCCCAGAATAATGAAAAACTGTTTTTT
D gene: NA; V gene: TRBV27; J gene: TRBJ2-6; clone size: medium-sized; CDR3 protein: CASSPRAPYGGANVLTF; CDR3 DNA: TGTGCCAGCAGTCCTCGCGCCCCATACGGTGGGGCCAACGTCCTGACTTTC
D gene: TRBD2; V gene: TRBV24-1; J gene: TRBJ2-3; clone size: few; CDR3 protein: CATRAAGGPRDTQYF; CDR3 DNA: TGTGCCACCAGAGCAGCGGGAGGGCCTAGAGATACGCAGTATTTT
D gene: NA; V gene: TRBV6-2/TRBV6-3; J gene: TRBJ2-1; clone size: NA; CDR3 protein: CASSPHEVVNEQFF; CDR3 DNA: TGTGCCAGCAGCCCGCACGAGGTCGTAAATGAGCAGTTCTTC
D gene: TRBD2; V gene: TRBV7-3; J gene: TRBJ2-3; clone size: medium-sized; CDR3 protein: CASSFYGRGLETDTQYF; CDR3 DNA: TGTGCCAGCAGCTTCTATGGACGAGGACTAGAGACAGATACGCAGTATTTT
D gene: NA; V gene: TRBV6-1; J gene: TRBJ2-7; clone size: few; CDR3 protein: CASSDQATYEQYF; CDR3 DNA: TGTGCCAGCAGTGATCAGGCTACCTACGAGCAGTACTTC
D gene: NA; V gene: TRBV11-1; J gene: TRBJ2-1; clone size: NA; CDR3 protein: CASSPGTTYNEQFF; CDR3 DNA: TGTGCCAGCAGCCCGGGCACTACCTACAATGAGCAGTTCTTC
D gene: NA; V gene: TRBV3-1; J gene: TRBJ2-1; clone size: NA; CDR3 protein: CASSRWDEQFF; CDR3 DNA: TGTGCCAGCAGCCGATGGGATGAGCAGTTCTTC
D gene: NA; V gene: TRBV4-1; J gene: TRBJ2-3; clone size: few; CDR3 protein: CASSQGRTGTDTQYF; CDR3 DNA: TGCGCCAGCAGCCAAGGTCGGACAGGCACAGATACGCAGTATTTT
D gene: TRBD2; V gene: TRBV6-1; J gene: TRBJ2-1; clone size: medium-sized; CDR3 protein: CASSPRWGLAALTQFF; CDR3 DNA: TGTGCCAGCAGTCCCCGGTGGGGACTAGCGGCCCTTACCCAGTTCTTC
D gene: NA; V gene: TRBV6-2/TRBV6-3; J gene: TRBJ2-3; clone size: once; CDR3 protein: CAGRGGRPTDTQYF; CDR3 DNA: TGTGCGGGCCGTGGGGGACGCCCCACAGATACGCAGTATTTC
D gene: NA; V gene: TRBV7-3; J gene: TRBJ1-1; clone size: NA; CDR3 protein: CASKPQGTMNTEAFF; CDR3 DNA: TGTGCCAGCAAACCGCAAGGGACAATGAACACTGAAGCTTTCTTT
D gene: NA; V gene: TRBV7-7; J gene: TRBJ2-1; clone size: many; CDR3 protein: CASSPEAGNEQFF; CDR3 DNA: TGTGCTAGCAGCCCAGAAGCCGGCAATGAGCAGTTCTTC
D gene: TRBD1; V gene: TRBV6-1; J gene: TRBJ1-4; clone size: few; CDR3 protein: CASRGTGSNEKLFF; CDR3 DNA: TGTGCCAGCAGGGGGACAGGGTCTAATGAAAAACTGTTTTTT
D gene: NA; V gene: TRBV6-2/TRBV6-3; J gene: TRBJ2-2; clone size: NA; CDR3 protein: CASSYKSPSGNTGELFF; CDR3 DNA: TGTGCCAGCAGTTACAAATCCCCTTCAGGGAATACCGGGGAGCTGTTTTTT